The rows below give T cell receptor beta chains drawn from one sample of a study of CD8+CD57+ T cells in acquired aplastic anemia. TCRdb re-called the reads with MiXCR, one entry per CDR3 protein. The sample shows 200,000 or so distinct CDR3 sequences, around 45% of them seen only once. Sequencing was carried out using sorted CD4+, CD8+, or CD8+CD57+ T cells (not recorded which) from PBMCs. The receptors derive from a human donor with aplastic anemia. Each CDR3 is given with its conserved first and last residue. D genes are given only for firm matches. The size entry is marked missing in some rows and otherwise reads once, few, many or a size class.

D gene: NA; clone size: NA; V gene: TRBV25-1; J gene: TRBJ2-1; CDR3 DNA: TGTGCCAGCAGTGAATCCTCAGGACAGATCTCCTACAATGAGCAGTCCTTT; CDR3 protein: CASSESSGQISYNEQSF
D gene: TRBD2; clone size: few; V gene: TRBV15; J gene: TRBJ2-1; CDR3 DNA: TGTGCCACCAGCACTAGGTCGGGACTAGCGGGCGACAATGAGCAGTTCTTC; CDR3 protein: CATSTRSGLAGDNEQFF
D gene: NA; clone size: NA; V gene: TRBV20-1; J gene: TRBJ2-7; CDR3 DNA: TGCAGTGCTAGAGCGGCCGACTCCTACGAGCAGTACTTC; CDR3 protein: CSARAADSYEQYF
D gene: NA; clone size: many; V gene: TRBV4-1; J gene: TRBJ2-7; CDR3 DNA: TGCGCCAGCAGCCAAGGGGATCGTTTAAACGAGCAGTACTTC; CDR3 protein: CASSQGDRLNEQYF
D gene: NA; clone size: NA; V gene: TRBV5-4; J gene: TRBJ2-5; CDR3 DNA: TGTGCCAGCAGCTTGCCGGGCAAAGAGACCCAGTACTTC; CDR3 protein: CASSLPGKETQYF
D gene: TRBD2; clone size: few; V gene: TRBV5-1; J gene: TRBJ2-7; CDR3 DNA: TGCGCCAGCAACCCTAGCGGGAGAATGGGCTCGGGCCACGAGCAGTACTTC; CDR3 protein: CASNPSGRMGSGHEQYF
D gene: NA; clone size: NA; V gene: TRBV20-1; J gene: TRBJ1-1; CDR3 DNA: TGCAGTGCTAGAAAGGTGAACACTGAAGCTTTCTTT; CDR3 protein: CSARKVNTEAFF
D gene: TRBD2; clone size: NA; V gene: TRBV30; J gene: TRBJ2-2; CDR3 DNA: TGTGCCTGGAGTGTACGGCCTAGCGGGTACGCGAACACCGGGGAGCTGTTTTTT; CDR3 protein: CAWSVRPSGYANTGELFF
D gene: TRBD2; clone size: NA; V gene: TRBV10-1; J gene: TRBJ2-1; CDR3 DNA: TGCGCCAGCAGTGCCCGACCTGGGCTAGCGGGAGTCAATGAGCAGTTCTTC; CDR3 protein: CASSARPGLAGVNEQFF
D gene: NA; clone size: NA; V gene: TRBV14; J gene: TRBJ2-3; CDR3 DNA: TGTGCCAGCAGCCATCGGACACCTAGCACAGATACGCAGTATTTT; CDR3 protein: CASSHRTPSTDTQYF
D gene: TRBD1; clone size: many; V gene: TRBV24-1; J gene: TRBJ2-2; CDR3 DNA: TGTGCCACCAGTGACCCGGGACAGGGGGCGGGGGAGCTGTTTTTT; CDR3 protein: CATSDPGQGAGELFF
D gene: TRBD2; clone size: many; V gene: TRBV6-4; J gene: TRBJ2-1; CDR3 DNA: TGTGCCAGCAGTGGCGGGAGTCTCCTTTACAATGAGCAGTTCTTC; CDR3 protein: CASSGGSLLYNEQFF
D gene: TRBD1; clone size: NA; V gene: TRBV19; J gene: TRBJ1-5; CDR3 DNA: TGTGCCACCTCCCTGGGACAGGGGACGGGTCAGCCCCAGCATTTT; CDR3 protein: CATSLGQGTGQPQHF
D gene: NA; clone size: NA; V gene: TRBV24-1; J gene: TRBJ2-2; CDR3 DNA: TGTGCCACCAGCCAAGAAGCCGGGGAGCTGTTTTTT; CDR3 protein: CATSQEAGELFF
D gene: NA; clone size: NA; V gene: TRBV19; J gene: TRBJ1-1; CDR3 DNA: TGTGCCAGAGGTATTGGGCTTGAAGCTTTCTTT; CDR3 protein: CARGIGLEAFF
D gene: TRBD2; clone size: once; V gene: TRBV25-1; J gene: TRBJ2-3; CDR3 DNA: TGTGCCAGCAGTGAATCTGTAACTAGCGGGTCCCATACGCAGTATTTT; CDR3 protein: CASSESVTSGSHTQYF
D gene: NA; clone size: NA; V gene: TRBV10-3; J gene: TRBJ1-2; CDR3 DNA: TGTGCCATCACCCAGGGAAGTTCTAACTATGGCTACACCTTC; CDR3 protein: CAITQGSSNYGYTF
D gene: TRBD1; clone size: NA; V gene: TRBV25-1; J gene: TRBJ1-1; CDR3 DNA: TGTGCCAGCAGTGAATGGACAGGGGAAACTGAAGCTTTCTTT; CDR3 protein: CASSEWTGETEAFF
D gene: NA; clone size: NA; V gene: TRBV5-1; J gene: TRBJ2-2; CDR3 DNA: TGCGCCAGCAGCTTGGAAGTTGGGGGAACCGACACCGGGGAGCTGTTTTTT; CDR3 protein: CASSLEVGGTDTGELFF
D gene: NA; clone size: NA; V gene: TRBV15; J gene: TRBJ1-2; CDR3 DNA: TGTGCCACCAGCAGAGATGGGGGCTCAGGGAACTATGGCTACACCTTC; CDR3 protein: CATSRDGGSGNYGYTF